Given below is one T cell receptor beta chain in context. Its antigen is as yet unknown. TCRdb processed the 5' RACE reads again and assigns one entry to each CDR3 protein, with no DNA. In total, the table holds about 93,000 distinct CDR3 sequences. The germline V gene encodes CDR1 MNHNS and CDR2 SASEGT. The CDR3 covers 14 residues. These data come from a study of monozygotic twins with inflammatory bowel disease. Broader study findings: IBD patients displayed reduced TCRbeta diversity (inverse Simpson) when set against healthy co-twins. Fewer clonotypes were shared with others by IBD patients than by healthy twins, especially with disease activity.

Researchers isolated total RNA from whole blood without sorting T cells. The source of this sequence is a human donor with ulcerative colitis or Crohn's disease, or a healthy co-twin of an affected twin (not recorded which). The rearrangement links TRBV6-1 to TRBJ1-2; the TCRdb call, TRBD1, lacks DNA for checking. The sequenced material came from blood. The CDR3 spells CASSGRDNNYGYTF.